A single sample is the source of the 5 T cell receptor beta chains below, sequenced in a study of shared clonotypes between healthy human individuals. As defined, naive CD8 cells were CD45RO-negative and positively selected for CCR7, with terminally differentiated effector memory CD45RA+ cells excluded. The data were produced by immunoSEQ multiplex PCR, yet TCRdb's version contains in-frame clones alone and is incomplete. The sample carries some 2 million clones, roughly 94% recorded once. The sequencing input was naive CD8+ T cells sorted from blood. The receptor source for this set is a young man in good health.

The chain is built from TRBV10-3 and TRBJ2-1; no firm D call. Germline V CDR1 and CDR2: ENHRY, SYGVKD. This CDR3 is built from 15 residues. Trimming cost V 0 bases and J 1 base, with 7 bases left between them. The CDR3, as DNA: TGTGCCATCAGTGAGTCAACATATTCCTACAATGAGCAGTTCTTC. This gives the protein CAISESTYSYNEQFF.

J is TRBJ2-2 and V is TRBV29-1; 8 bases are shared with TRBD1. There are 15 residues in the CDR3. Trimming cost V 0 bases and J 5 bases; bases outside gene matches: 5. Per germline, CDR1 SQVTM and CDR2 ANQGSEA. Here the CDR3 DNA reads TGCAGCGTTGAAGATCCGGGACAGGTAACCGGGGAGCTGTTTTTT. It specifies CSVEDPGQVTGELFF.

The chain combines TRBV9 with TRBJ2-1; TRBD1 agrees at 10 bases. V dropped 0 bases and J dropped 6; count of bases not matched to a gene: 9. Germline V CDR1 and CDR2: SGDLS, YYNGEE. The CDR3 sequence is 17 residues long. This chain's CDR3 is CASSVDVRDRGSNEQFF. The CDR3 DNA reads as TGTGCCAGCAGCGTAGATGTACGGGACAGGGGCAGCAATGAGCAGTTCTTC.

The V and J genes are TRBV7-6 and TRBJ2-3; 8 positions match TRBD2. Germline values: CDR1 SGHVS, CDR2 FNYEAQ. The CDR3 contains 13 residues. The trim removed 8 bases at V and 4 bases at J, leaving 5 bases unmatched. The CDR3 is CASRGLGPDTQYF. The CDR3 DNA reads TGTGCCAGCCGGGGACTAGGCCCAGATACGCAGTATTTT. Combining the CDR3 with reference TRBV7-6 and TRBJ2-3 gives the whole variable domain GAGVSQSPRYKVTKRGQDVALRCDPISGHVSLYWYRQALGQGPEFLTYFNYEAQQDKSGLPNDRFSAERPEGSISTLTIQRTEQRDSAMYRCASRGLGPDTQYFGPGTRLTVL.

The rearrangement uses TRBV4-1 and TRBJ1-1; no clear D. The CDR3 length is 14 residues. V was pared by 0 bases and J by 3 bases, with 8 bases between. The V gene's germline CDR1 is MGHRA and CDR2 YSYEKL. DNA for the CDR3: TGCGCCAGCAGCCAAGAGAGACTCGACACTGAAGCTTTCTTT. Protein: CASSQERLDTEAFF.